One sample yielded the 17 T cell receptor beta chains listed below, sequenced in a study of blood T cell repertoires in COVID-19. This table comes from immunoSEQ multiplex PCR, and its TCRdb copy is limited to in-frame clones, with some not included. The sample consists of hundreds of thousands of clones, approximately 90% of them appearing once. Sample: peripheral blood. The receptors were gathered from a man in his fifties or sixties with COVID-19, enrolled during active disease.

The rearrangement links TRBV5-1 to TRBJ1-2; D is ambiguous. CDR1 is SGHRS and CDR2 is YFSETQ in the germline V gene. Trimming took 0 bases from V and 6 from J, leaving 9 bases between them. The CDR3 contains 13 residues. CDR3: CASSLGGSDGYTF. The DNA for the CDR3 is TGCGCCAGCAGCTTGGGAGGGTCGGATGGCTACACCTTC.

The V call is TRBV28, the J call TRBJ1-1; D is unclear. Between the trimmed V and J ends, which lost 6 bases and 4 bases, there was a span of 15 bases. CDR1 and CDR2 (germline): MDHEN, SYDVKM. The CDR3 is made up of 14 amino acids. CDR3 in amino acids: CASSRISGFTEAFF. The CDR3 DNA follows: TGTGCCAGCAGCAGGATCTCGGGATTCACTGAAGCTTTCTTT.

This clone appeared once. The chain joins TRBV28 to TRBJ2-7, with 10 bases matching TRBD1. The CDR3 length is 15 residues. Looked up from germline, CDR1 is MDHEN and CDR2 is SYDVKM. The junction had 10 bases not matched to a gene; V was cut back by 5 bases and J by 6 bases. CDR3 in DNA: TGTGCCAGCAGTGGGCCCGGGACAGGGGTCATCGAGCAGTACTTC. This translates into CASSGPGTGVIEQYF.

The rearrangement links TRBV5-1 to TRBJ1-2; D possibly corresponds to TRBD1 (5 bases). This CDR3 comprises 14 residues. With 1 base removed from V and 5 bases from J, the gap between germline ends came to 12 bases. Looked up from germline, CDR1 is SGHRS and CDR2 is YFSETQ. The CDR3 loop reads CASSLPGTLYGYTF. The CDR3 region has the DNA TGCGCCAGCAGCTTGCCCGGGACTTTATATGGCTACACCTTC.

In DNA form, the CDR3 reads TGTGCCAGCAGCCAAGATGGGTCCGGACAGGGGCCCTACAATGAGCAGTTCTTC. Translating it yields CASSQDGSGQGPYNEQFF. The chain is built from TRBV4-2 and TRBJ2-1, with 9 positions matching TRBD1. V shed 0 bases, J shed 2 bases, and the junction held 8 bases outside the gene matches. Germline loops: CDR1 LGHNA, CDR2 YNFKEQ. CDR3 length: 18 residues.

The chain couples TRBV25-1 to TRBJ1-1, with 8 bases that match TRBD1. Germline CDR1 and CDR2: MGHDK and SYGVNS. This CDR3 contains 18 residues. J was trimmed by 2 bases and V by 1 base; bases with no gene match: 12. The CDR3 bases are TGTGCCAGCAGTGAATTTTTCAGCCCGGGACAGGCTAACACTGAAGCTTTCTTT. Translated, it gives CASSEFFSPGQANTEAFF.

The chain joins TRBV5-4 to TRBJ2-3, with D perhaps matching TRBD1 (6 bases). The CDR3 is 17 residues long. CDR1 and CDR2 (germline): SGHNT, YYREEE (reference sequence). The V end lost 4 bases, the J end lost 0 bases, and 18 bases lay between the germline ends. In DNA, the CDR3 is TGTGCCAGCAGCGGTGGACAGTCCTTTACTAGCACAGATACGCAGTATTTT. The encoded protein is CASSGGQSFTSTDTQYF.

The chain links TRBV18 to TRBJ2-7; TRBD1 is a possible D gene (6 bases). The CDR3 length is 13 residues. Trimming shortened V by 6 bases and J by 5 bases, and 14 bases separated the two germline ends. Germline CDR1 reads KGHSH; CDR2 reads LQKENI. CDR3: CASSNSRGDEQYF. The CDR3 DNA follows: TGTGCCAGCTCGAATAGCAGGGGTGACGAGCAGTACTTC. The complete variable domain, with remaining parts taken from reference TRBV18 and TRBJ2-7, reads NAGVMQNPRHLVRRRGQEARLRCSPMKGHSHVYWYRQLPEEGLKFMVYLQKENIIDESGMPKERFSAEFPKEGPSILRIQQVVRGDSAAYFCASSNSRGDEQYFGPGTRLTVT.

The table lists this clone with a count of one. The rearrangement uses TRBV4-1 and TRBJ1-5; 7 bases are a match to TRBD1. Germline V gene lookup returns CDR1 MGHRA and CDR2 YSYEKL. The CDR3 length is 15 residues. V was pared by 1 base and J by 4 bases, with 4 bases of the junction left unmatched. CDR3 sequence (DNA): TGCGCCAGCAGCCAAGTCGGGGACAGTAATCAGCCCCAGCATTTT. Its protein is CASSQVGDSNQPQHF.

The rearrangement joins TRBV3-1 (or the pseudogene TRBV3-2) to TRBJ2-7; 8 bases agree with TRBD2. Germline V gives CDR1 LGHDT, CDR2 YNNKEL (reference sequence). V trimming: 4 bases; J trimming: 0 bases; junction bases outside the gene matches: 8. This CDR3 has 16 residues. This chain's CDR3 is CASSLHTSGSSYEQYF. The CDR3 DNA follows: TGTGCCAGCAGCCTGCACACTAGCGGAAGCTCCTACGAGCAGTACTTC.

The chain uses TRBV4-2 and TRBJ2-7; 9 positions agree with TRBD2. From germline, CDR1 is LGHNA and CDR2 YNFKEQ. V trimming: 3 bases; J trimming: 2 bases; junction bases outside the gene matches: 2. The CDR3 spans 14 residues. The CDR3 sequence: CASSHRLAAYEQYF. The CDR3, as DNA: TGTGCCAGCAGCCACCGACTAGCGGCCTACGAGCAGTACTTC.

The CDR3 sequence is CASSQFFDRAGQPQHF. Here the CDR3 DNA reads TGCGCCAGCAGTCAATTCTTTGACAGGGCCGGTCAGCCCCAGCATTTT. This chain uses TRBV23-1 with TRBJ1-5; TRBD1 matches at 7 bases. TRBV23-1 is assigned to the ORF class and has an uncertain function. The CDR3 length is 16 residues. After removal of 1 base from V and 6 bases from J, the junction contained 9 bases not matched to a gene.

V gene TRBV28 combines with J gene TRBJ2-6; a weak D match, TRBD2 (8 bases). CDR3 length: 18 amino acids. V was trimmed by 5 bases and J by 3 bases, leaving 20 bases between them. CDR1 is MDHEN, CDR2 SYDVKM, per germline. The CDR3 reads CASSHATGTSDGANVLTF. The CDR3 coding sequence is TGTGCCAGCAGTCACGCGACAGGGACTAGTGATGGGGCCAACGTCCTGACTTTC.

This rearrangement joins TRBV18 to TRBJ1-2; 7 nucleotides align to TRBD1. Germline V gene data show CDR1 as KGHSH and CDR2 as LQKENI. The CDR3 is 16 residues long. V shed 6 bases and J 4 bases; nucleotides not matched to a gene: 14. In nucleotides, the CDR3 is TGTGCCAGCTCCCCGTTGAATGACAGGGCAGGCTATGGCTACACCTTC. The encoded protein is CASSPLNDRAGYGYTF.

The chain has TRBV5-4 and TRBJ1-2; D not certain. The CDR3 is made up of 14 amino acids. Germline V gives CDR1 SGHNT, CDR2 YYREEE (reference sequence). V was pared by 3 bases and J by 0 bases, with 9 bases between. CDR3 in amino acids: CASSYWGANYGYTF. CDR3 in DNA: TGTGCCAGCAGCTACTGGGGAGCTAACTATGGCTACACCTTC.

V usage is TRBV6-5 and J usage is TRBJ1-5; D gene ambiguous. With 7 bases removed from V and 2 bases from J, the gap between germline ends came to 15 bases. Germline-derived CDR1 and CDR2 are MNHEY and SVGAGI. CDR3 length equals 15 residues. The CDR3 sequence: CASKGPPAGNQPQHF. CDR3 DNA: TGTGCCAGCAAAGGTCCCCCAGCGGGCAATCAGCCCCAGCATTTT.

Only a few counts were recorded for this clone. The gene calls are TRBV12-3 or TRBV12-4 and TRBJ2-7; D gene uncertain. The V gene lost 2 bases and the J gene lost 2 bases, with 4 bases spanning the gap. The CDR3 consists of 12 residues. The CDR3 sequence is CASSLLTYEQYF. CDR3 nucleotides: TGTGCCAGCAGTTTACTAACCTACGAGCAGTACTTC.